Following are 3 T cell receptor beta chains from one sample sequenced in a study of patients and donors after allogeneic stem cell transplantation (dated by TCRdb to the early 2020s). Preparation of the library involved RT-PCR. The sequencing machine was a NextSeq 550. TCRdb applied fastp at Q25 and MiXCR to the public reads, then kept only in-frame beta chains. Records with the same CDR3 protein are collapsed into one entry carrying the most frequent genes and DNA. This sample holds some 960,000 distinct CDR3 sequences; roughly 18% were observed only once. The ten largest clones take up 6% of the sample. Sequences were obtained from blood, either unsorted or a sorted T cell fraction (not recorded which). These receptors came from a human donor who was either an allogeneic HSCT recipient or a stem cell or donor lymphocyte infusion donor (not recorded which). It is not recorded whose cells these are; they may come from a transplant donor.

V is TRBV20-1 and J is TRBJ2-7; TRBD2 is a possible D gene (5 bases). V shed 2 bases and J shed 0 bases, with 5 bases lying between them. This CDR3 spans 12 amino acids. Germline V gene sequence: CDR1 DFQATT, CDR2 SNEGSKA (reference sequence). CDR3 region: CSARRGSYEQYF. The CDR3 bases are TGCAGTGCTAGACGGGGCTCCTACGAGCAGTACTTC.

This clonotype appeared a few times. DNA of the CDR3: TGTGCCAGCAGTACAATGGGAAACACCGGGGAGCTGTTTTTT. It is translated as CASSTMGNTGELFF. The chain couples TRBV7-2 to TRBJ2-2; no clear D gene. V was pared by 6 bases and J by 2 bases, with 10 bases between. CDR1 is SGHTA and CDR2 is FQGNSA in the germline V gene. CDR3 length: 14 residues.

The rearrangement joins TRBV14 to TRBJ2-3; possibly TRBD1 for D (5 bases). Trimming took 3 bases from V and 0 from J, leaving 13 bases between them. Germline CDR1 and CDR2: SGHDN and FVKESK. CDR3 length equals 16 residues. The CDR3 DNA reads as TGTGCCAGCAGCCACGTCTGGGGCAGTAGCACAGATACGCAGTATTTT. Protein product: CASSHVWGSSTDTQYF.